This section outlines one T cell receptor beta chain sequence together with its context. Donors counted as nominally healthy when sampled, yet unrecorded immune exposures were likely. This CDR3 is built from 15 residues. This sample stems from a study of cytomegalovirus exposure and HLA in healthy donors. Primers for the PCR totalled 60 Vbeta and 13 Jbeta. Profiled with immunoSEQ multiplex PCR; TCRdb holds only in-frame clones, not every one. The table includes 130,000 or so clones, 84% detected once. The rearrangement uses TRBV21-1 and TRBJ2-3; TRBD2 is the table's D call and was not checked against the DNA. TRBV21-1 is flagged as a pseudogene. This clonotype was obtained from a woman under 30 in good health and CMV-seropositive. The specimen was PBMCs. DNA of the CDR3: TGTGCCAGCAGCAAAGCAGCCCGCCTCGGGGATACGCAGTATTTT. It encodes CASSKAARLGDTQYF.